The rows below give T cell receptor beta chains drawn from one sample of a study of T cells after yellow fever vaccination. Each CDR3 protein gets one entry after TCRdb re-called the 5' RACE reads with MiXCR. The sample contains approximately 250,000 distinct CDR3 sequences, about 3.5% of which appear only once. The sequenced sample was PBMCs, obtained 15 days after the yellow fever booster vaccination. These receptors were taken from a man aged 18 to 29 who received the YFV17D yellow fever vaccine. CDR3s include the opening cysteine and the closing phenylalanine or tryptophan. A D gene is named only where the DNA matches it firmly. Rows may omit the clone size; those that give it use once, few, many or a size class.

v_call	cdr3_length	j_call	d_call	clone_size	cdr3_nt	cdr3_aa
TRBV7-9	16	TRBJ2-5	TRBD2	many	TGTGCCAGCAGCTTACGTGCTAGCGGGGGCCGAGAGACCCAGTACTTC	CASSLRASGGRETQYF
TRBV11-2	14	TRBJ1-2	-	many	TGTGCCAGCAGCTTAGCGGCGGGCACGGGACGGTACACCTTC	CASSLAAGTGRYTF
TRBV20-1	14	TRBJ1-2	-	many	TGCAGTGCTCGGCGTGGGGGTGGTGCCTATGGCTACACCTTC	CSARRGGGAYGYTF
TRBV20-1	16	TRBJ2-7	TRBD2	-	TGCAGTGCTAGGGACCCTGGACTAGCGAGTCCCTACGAGCAGTACTTC	CSARDPGLASPYEQYF
TRBV7-8	15	TRBJ2-5	-	many	TGTGCCAGCAGCTCCCTGGGGGGCAGCGGGGAGACCCAGTACTTC	CASSSLGGSGETQYF
TRBV5-1	13	TRBJ2-5	-	many	TGCGCCAGCAGCCTCAGCCTTCAAGAGACCCAGTACTTC	CASSLSLQETQYF
TRBV20-1	16	TRBJ1-1	TRBD1	many	TGCAGTGCCCCTTCTCCGGCCAGGGGGCCTAACACTGAAGCTTTCTTT	CSAPSPARGPNTEAFF
TRBV6-5	16	TRBJ1-3	-	many	TGTGCCAGCAGTTATAGGGGATCGGGATCTGGAAACACCATATATTTT	CASSYRGSGSGNTIYF
TRBV4-2	17	TRBJ1-4	-	many	TGTGCCAGCAGCCGGAACGCTCAGGGGTCTCCTAATGAAAAACTGTTTTTT	CASSRNAQGSPNEKLFF
TRBV12-5	17	TRBJ2-5	TRBD1	many	TGTGCTAGTGGTTTGGTAAGGGGAACAGGGGGGCGAGAGACCCAGTACTTC	CASGLVRGTGGRETQYF
TRBV5-1	15	TRBJ1-2	TRBD1	many	TGCGCCAGCAGCTTGGCATTGGGACAGGGGACCGGCTACACCTTC	CASSLALGQGTGYTF
TRBV6-5	13	TRBJ2-1	-	few	TGTGCCAGCAGGGGTAGGGGGATCAATGAGCAGTTCTTC	CASRGRGINEQFF
TRBV7-8	15	TRBJ1-5	-	many	TGTGCCAGCAGCTTAGCCGGGGGTAGCAATCAGCCCCAGCATTTT	CASSLAGGSNQPQHF
TRBV5-6	14	TRBJ1-1	-	many	TGTGCCAGCAGCCGGATACAGGGGAACACTGAAGCTTTCTTT	CASSRIQGNTEAFF